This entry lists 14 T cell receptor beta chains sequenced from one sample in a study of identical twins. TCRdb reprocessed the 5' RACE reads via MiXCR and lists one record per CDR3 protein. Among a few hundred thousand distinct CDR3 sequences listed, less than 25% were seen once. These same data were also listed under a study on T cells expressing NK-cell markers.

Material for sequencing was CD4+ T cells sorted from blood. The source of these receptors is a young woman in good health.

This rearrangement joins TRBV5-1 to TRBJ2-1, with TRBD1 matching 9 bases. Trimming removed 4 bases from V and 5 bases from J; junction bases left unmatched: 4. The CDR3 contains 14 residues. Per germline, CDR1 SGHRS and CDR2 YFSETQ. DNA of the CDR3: TGCGCCAGCAGCCGGGACAGGGTAAACAATGAGCAGTTCTTC. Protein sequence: CASSRDRVNNEQFF.

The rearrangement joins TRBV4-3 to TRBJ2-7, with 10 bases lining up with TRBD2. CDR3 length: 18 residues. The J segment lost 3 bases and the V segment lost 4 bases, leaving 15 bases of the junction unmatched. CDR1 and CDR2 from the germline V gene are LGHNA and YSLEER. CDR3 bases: TGCGCCAGCAGCCGTTTGAAAGCGGGAGGGCCTTTCGACTACGAGCAGTACTTC. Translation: CASSRLKAGGPFDYEQYF.

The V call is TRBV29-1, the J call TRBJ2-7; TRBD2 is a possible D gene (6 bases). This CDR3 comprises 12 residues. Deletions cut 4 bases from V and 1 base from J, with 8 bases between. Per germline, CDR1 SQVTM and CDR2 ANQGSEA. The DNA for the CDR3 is TGCAGCGTTGGGGCGGGGTCCTACGAGCAGTACTTC. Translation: CSVGAGSYEQYF.

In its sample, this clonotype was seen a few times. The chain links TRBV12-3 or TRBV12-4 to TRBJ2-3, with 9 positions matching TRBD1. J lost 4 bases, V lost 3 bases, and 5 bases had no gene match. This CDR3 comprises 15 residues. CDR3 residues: CASSFHRGLPDTQYF. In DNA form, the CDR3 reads TGTGCCAGCAGTTTCCACAGGGGGCTCCCAGATACGCAGTATTTT.

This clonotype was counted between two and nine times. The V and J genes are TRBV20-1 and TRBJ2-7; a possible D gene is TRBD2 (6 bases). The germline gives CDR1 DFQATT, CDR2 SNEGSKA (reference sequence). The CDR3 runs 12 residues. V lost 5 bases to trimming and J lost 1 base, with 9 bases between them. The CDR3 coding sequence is TGCAGTGCTGGGGACTTTTCCTACGAGCAGTACTTC. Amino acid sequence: CSAGDFSYEQYF.

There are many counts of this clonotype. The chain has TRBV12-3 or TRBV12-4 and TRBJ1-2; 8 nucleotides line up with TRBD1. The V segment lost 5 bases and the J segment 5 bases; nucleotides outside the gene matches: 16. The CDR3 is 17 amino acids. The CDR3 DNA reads TGTGCCAGCAGTCCCCGCCCTCGGACAGGGTCCACATATGGCTACACCTTC. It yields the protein CASSPRPRTGSTYGYTF.

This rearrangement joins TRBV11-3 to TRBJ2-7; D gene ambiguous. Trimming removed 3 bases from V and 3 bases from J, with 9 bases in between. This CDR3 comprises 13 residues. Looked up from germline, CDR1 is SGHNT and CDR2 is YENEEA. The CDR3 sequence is CASSFPGSYEQYF. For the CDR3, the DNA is TGTGCCAGCAGCTTCCCTGGTAGCTACGAGCAGTACTTC.

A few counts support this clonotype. The DNA for the CDR3 is TGTGCCAGCAGCCAAGATACCACAGATACGCAGTATTTT. Its translation is CASSQDTTDTQYF. The chain recombines TRBV4-2 with TRBJ2-3; D unresolved. With 0 bases removed from V and 2 bases from J, the gap between germline ends came to 3 bases. The V gene's germline CDR1 is LGHNA and CDR2 YNFKEQ. There are 13 residues in the CDR3.

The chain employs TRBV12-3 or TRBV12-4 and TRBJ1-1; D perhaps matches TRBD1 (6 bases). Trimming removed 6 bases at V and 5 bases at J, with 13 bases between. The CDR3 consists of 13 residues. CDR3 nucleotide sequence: TGTGCCAGCAGAATACAGGGTTGGACTGAAGCTTTCTTT. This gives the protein CASRIQGWTEAFF.

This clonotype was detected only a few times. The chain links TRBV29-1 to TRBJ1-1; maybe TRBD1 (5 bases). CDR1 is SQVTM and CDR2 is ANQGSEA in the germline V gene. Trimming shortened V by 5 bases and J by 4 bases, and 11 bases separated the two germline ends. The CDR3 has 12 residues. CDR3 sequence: CSVWSGGTEAFF. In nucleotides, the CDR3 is TGCAGCGTTTGGTCGGGGGGCACTGAAGCTTTCTTT.

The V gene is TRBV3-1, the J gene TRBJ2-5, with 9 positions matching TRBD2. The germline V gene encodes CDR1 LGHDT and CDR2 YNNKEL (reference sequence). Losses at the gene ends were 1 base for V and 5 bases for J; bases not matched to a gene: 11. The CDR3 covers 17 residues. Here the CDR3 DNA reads TGTGCCAGCAGCCAAGGGGGGACTAGCCTTTTTGGTGAGACCCAGTACTTC. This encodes CASSQGGTSLFGETQYF.

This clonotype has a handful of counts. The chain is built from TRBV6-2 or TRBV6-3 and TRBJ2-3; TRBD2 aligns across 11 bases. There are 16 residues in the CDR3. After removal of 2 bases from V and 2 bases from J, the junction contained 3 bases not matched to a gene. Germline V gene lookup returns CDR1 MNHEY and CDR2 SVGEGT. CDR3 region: CASSYRLAGTTDTQYF. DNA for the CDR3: TGTGCCAGCAGTTACCGACTAGCGGGAACCACAGATACGCAGTATTTT.

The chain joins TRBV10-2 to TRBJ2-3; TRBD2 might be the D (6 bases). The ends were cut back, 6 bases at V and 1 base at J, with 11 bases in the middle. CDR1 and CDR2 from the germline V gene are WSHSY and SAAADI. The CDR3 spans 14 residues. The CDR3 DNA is TGCGCCAGCAGGGACTATAGGGGCACAGATACGCAGTATTTT. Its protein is CASRDYRGTDTQYF.

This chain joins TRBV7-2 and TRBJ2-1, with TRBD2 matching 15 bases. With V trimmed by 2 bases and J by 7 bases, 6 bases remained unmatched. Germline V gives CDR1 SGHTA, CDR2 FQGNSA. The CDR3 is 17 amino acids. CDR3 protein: CASSLNAGLAGGNEQFF. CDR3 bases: TGTGCCAGCAGCTTAAACGCGGGACTAGCGGGAGGAAATGAGCAGTTCTTC.